This section outlines one T cell receptor (beta chain) sequence together with its context. What it binds is not known. Healthy bone marrow donors formed the donor group. The data are from a study of cytomegalovirus exposure and HLA in healthy donors. Whole-study results and caveats: It was confirmed in vitro that a few of the CMV-associated chains were specific for CMV antigens. Sequencing depth roughly uniform across donors was assumed in presence/absence analyses. In the analysis, some V segments, TRBV6-2 and TRBV6-3 included, were excluded as indistinguishable.

PCR primers comprised 60 Vbeta and 13 Jbeta primers. TCRdb keeps only in-frame clones here, not all; method: immunoSEQ multiplex PCR. The repertoire holds around 100,000 clones, with roughly four fifths as singletons. Germline loops: CDR1 SGHTA, CDR2 FQGNSA. CDR3 length: 14 amino acids. Trimming took off 8 bases at V and 1 base at J, with 11 bases between the two ends. The chain links TRBV7-2 to TRBJ2-2, with a weak D call TRBD1 (5 bases). The TCR originated in a woman under 30 in good health and CMV-seronegative. The source material was PBMCs. CDR3 coding DNA: TGTGCCAGCTCGAGGACACAGAACACCGGGGAGCTGTTTTTT. This gives the protein CASSRTQNTGELFF. Supplemented by reference TRBV7-2 and TRBJ2-2, the full variable domain reads GAGVSQSPSNKVTEKGKDVELRCDPISGHTALYWYRQSLGQGLEFLIYFQGNSAPDKSGLPSDRFSAERTGGSVSTLTIQRTQQEDSAVYLCASSRTQNTGELFFGEGSRLTVL.